The rows below give T cell receptor beta chains drawn from one sample of a study of metastatic and nonmetastatic thyroid tumors. MiXCR was used by TCRdb to re-call the PCR reads. This sample yields more than 70,000 clones, of which approximately 9% are seen a single time; around 8.5% belongs to the top ten. Material: blood. The receptor source for this set is a female donor with papillary thyroid cancer or a benign thyroid nodule (not recorded which). Some clones in this sample may be carry-over from other donors' samples. Each CDR3 is given with its conserved first and last residue. Fields, in order: CDR3 protein, V gene.

CATSDLKFSGQETQYF,TRBV24-1
CASSPSRGNSPLHF,TRBV18
CASSLGTGDTGELFF,TRBV7-6
CASSVKQPGEQYF,TRBV9
CATSGAGGSYNEQFF,TRBV24-1
CASSAAGGRETQYF,TRBV6-1
CASSPGRDDQPQHF,TRBV19
CASSYLLSSGNTIYF,TRBV6-6
CASSPSLLVKQFF,TRBV3-1
CASNPTSGGAYEQYF,TRBV5-1
CASSLAPGDSGHGGYTF,TRBV5-1
CASRKPGGGSYEQYF,TRBV12-3/TRBV12-4
CSARRGTGELFF,TRBV20-1
CASSRDRNEELFF,TRBV5-1
CAWSRTGGNSPLHF,TRBV30
CASRSGLGGWEQFF,TRBV5-6
CSARDITGSSYEQYF,TRBV20-1
CASSFGANTEAFF,TRBV7-2
CASSSQQGTWETQYF,TRBV28